These 17 T cell receptor beta chains share one sample of origin, sequenced in a study of cytomegalovirus exposure and HLA in healthy donors. The data were produced by immunoSEQ multiplex PCR, yet TCRdb's version contains in-frame clones alone and is incomplete. The sample consists of about 200,000 clones, about 86% of them appearing once. Sequenced input: PBMCs. These receptors were obtained from a woman aged 18-35 years in good health and CMV-seronegative.

For this clone: Germline is not matched at one junction end, which may reflect a read error. The chain employs TRBV7-7 and TRBJ2-3; no firm D call. Germline assignment: CDR1 SSHAT and CDR2 FNYEAQ (reference sequence). The CDR3 runs 13 residues. Here the CDR3 reads CASSSYRSDTQYF. In nucleotides, the CDR3 is TGTGCTAGCAGCTCCTACAGATCAGATACGCAGTATTTT.

The rearrangement joins TRBV19 to TRBJ1-1; the match to TRBD1 covers 10 bases. The ends lost 6 bases at V and 3 bases at J; junction bases unmatched: 4. The CDR3 is made up of 14 amino acids. From germline, CDR1 is LNHDA and CDR2 SQIVND (reference sequence). DNA for the CDR3: TGTGCCAGTAGGAAGGGACAGGGGTACACTGAAGCTTTCTTT. Protein product: CASRKGQGYTEAFF. The full variable domain, rest sourced from reference TRBV19 and TRBJ1-1, is DGGITQSPKYLFRKEGQNVTLSCEQNLNHDAMYWYRQDPGQGLRLIYYSQIVNDFQKGDIAEGYSVSREKKESFPLTVTSAQKNPTAFYLCASRKGQGYTEAFFGQGTRLTVV.

The chain recombines TRBV9 with TRBJ2-7, with D perhaps matching TRBD1 (6 bases). This CDR3 has 14 amino acids. The germline V gene has CDR1 SGDLS and CDR2 YYNGEE. Trimming stripped 0 bases from V and 6 bases from J, with 13 bases between. CDR3 sequence (DNA): TGTGCCAGCAGCGTAGTATCAGGGGACGGCGAGCAGTACTTC. Its protein product is CASSVVSGDGEQYF. The whole variable domain, remainder taken from reference TRBV9 and TRBJ2-7, is DSGVTQTPKHLITATGQRVTLRCSPRSGDLSVYWYQQSLDQGLQFLIQYYNGEERAKGNILERFSAQQFPDLHSELNLSSLELGDSALYFCASSVVSGDGEQYFGPGTRLTVT.

This clone was observed a single time. The chain employs TRBV6-1 and TRBJ2-7, with D perhaps matching TRBD2 (6 bases). This CDR3 has 15 amino acids. Germline V gene lookup returns CDR1 MNHNS and CDR2 SASEGT. Deletions cut 5 bases from V and 2 bases from J, with 16 bases between. CDR3 in amino acids: CASSIRRGGPYEQYF. In DNA, the CDR3 is TGTGCCAGCAGTATACGGAGGGGTGGGCCCTACGAGCAGTACTTC.

This chain links TRBV28 with TRBJ1-1, with 9 nucleotides matching TRBD1. The CDR3 has 13 amino acids. Germline V lookup: CDR1 MDHEN, CDR2 SYDVKM. The J segment lost 11 bases and the V segment lost 6 bases, leaving 10 bases of the junction unmatched. CDR3 sequence reads: CASSSGQGILAFF. The CDR3 DNA reads TGTGCCAGCAGCTCCGGACAGGGGATCTTGGCTTTCTTT.

This chain links TRBV2 with TRBJ2-1; 7 nucleotides line up with TRBD1. Germline V gives CDR1 SNHLY, CDR2 FYNNEI. CDR3 length: 14 residues. The V segment lost 6 bases and the J segment 3 bases; nucleotides outside the gene matches: 5. The CDR3 DNA follows: TGTGCCAGCAGACCGGGACAGTTCTACAATGAGCAGTTCTTC. Encoded protein: CASRPGQFYNEQFF.

The CDR3, as DNA: TGTGCCAGCAGCTTGGGGAGCGGGACATTTAACGAGCAGTACTTC. Its protein product is CASSLGSGTFNEQYF. The chain links TRBV5-4 to TRBJ2-7; D perhaps matches TRBD2 (7 bases). The CDR3 is 15 residues long. Trimming stripped 0 bases from V and 5 bases from J, with 15 bases between. From germline, CDR1 is SGHNT and CDR2 YYREEE (reference sequence).

The chain combines TRBV6-6 with TRBJ2-3, with D maybe TRBD1 (6 bases). This CDR3 has 12 amino acids. Germline V gene lookup returns CDR1 MNHNY and CDR2 SVGAGI (reference sequence). The CDR3 sequence is CSTGSGTDTQYF. The CDR3 nucleotides are TGTTCAACAGGGTCTGGCACAGATACGCAGTATTTT.

The V and J genes are TRBV27 and TRBJ2-7; the D gene is possibly TRBD2 (6 bases). The V end was cut by 3 bases, the J end by 3 bases, with 12 bases between. The germline V gene has CDR1 MNHEY and CDR2 SMNVEV (reference sequence). This CDR3 region has 14 residues. The CDR3 region is CASSLGRDVYEQYF. CDR3 coding DNA: TGTGCCAGCAGTTTGGGGCGGGATGTCTACGAGCAGTACTTC.

The CDR3 region has the DNA TGTGCCAGCAGCCGTTTCTATCCTTCGAGGACAGGGAGCAATCAGCCCCAGCATTTT. It specifies CASSRFYPSRTGSNQPQHF. The V and J genes are TRBV5-6 and TRBJ1-5; 8 bases align to TRBD1. CDR1 and CDR2 (germline): SGHDT, YYEEEE. After removal of 4 bases from V and 1 base from J, the junction contained 16 bases not matched to a gene. The CDR3 has 19 residues.

The chain couples TRBV7-8 to TRBJ1-5; D might be TRBD1 (5 bases). Trimming left V 2 bases short and J 2 bases short, with 10 bases between. Germline V lookup: CDR1 SGHVS, CDR2 FQNEAQ. This CDR3 contains 15 residues. The CDR3 spells CASSLSGIGNQPQHF. CDR3 nucleotides: TGTGCCAGCAGCTTATCAGGGATAGGCAATCAGCCCCAGCATTTT.

The chain employs TRBV6-1 and TRBJ2-7; TRBD2 aligns across 8 bases. Germline V gene lookup returns CDR1 MNHNS and CDR2 SASEGT. The V and J ends lost 4 bases and 5 bases, in that order; junction bases with no gene match: 10. This CDR3 contains 15 residues. The CDR3 DNA follows: TGTGCCAGCAGTGGACCGGGACTAGTGGTCGACGAGCAGTACTTC. Its translation is CASSGPGLVVDEQYF.

The chain is built from TRBV6-1 and TRBJ2-6, with unresolved D. The CDR3 sequence is 15 residues long. The germline V gene encodes CDR1 MNHNS and CDR2 SASEGT. The V and J ends lost 3 bases and 2 bases respectively, with 8 bases between them. CDR3 in DNA: TGTGCCAGCAGTGAGCAGGCGACTGGGGCCAACGTCCTGACTTTC. Its protein is CASSEQATGANVLTF.

This rearrangement joins TRBV27 to TRBJ2-7, with 7 bases matching TRBD1. After removal of 3 bases from V and 2 bases from J, the junction contained 10 bases not matched to a gene. CDR3 length: 16 amino acids. The germline V gene encodes CDR1 MNHEY and CDR2 SMNVEV (reference sequence). The CDR3 coding sequence is TGTGCCAGCAGTTTCCTTCGACAGGGCGCCACCTACGAGCAGTACTTC. Protein: CASSFLRQGATYEQYF.

The chain employs TRBV29-1 and TRBJ2-1; weak D call: TRBD2 (6 bases). This CDR3 contains 14 residues. Per the germline V gene, CDR1 is SQVTM and CDR2 is ANQGSEA. V dropped 4 bases and J dropped 8 bases, with 18 bases sitting between them. The CDR3 spells CSVGASETLYEQFF. Written as DNA, the CDR3 is TGCAGCGTTGGGGCTAGCGAGACGTTGTATGAGCAGTTCTTC.

Points on this clone: A junction boundary mismatches the germline segment, possibly from a read error. The chain uses TRBV28 and TRBJ1-1; TRBD1 matches 8 bases. The CDR3 totals 13 residues. Germline CDR1 reads MDHEN; CDR2 reads SYDVKM. The DNA of the CDR3 is TGTGCCAGCACCATGATAGGACAGGGAGAAGCATTCTTT. It codes for CASTMIGQGEAFF.

J is TRBJ1-2 and V is TRBV7-9, with 7 bases identical to TRBD1. This CDR3 contains 14 residues. V trimming: 5 bases; J trimming: 4 bases; junction bases outside the gene matches: 7. Per germline, CDR1 SEHNR and CDR2 FQNEAQ (reference sequence). DNA for the CDR3: TGTGCCAGCAGCCCGACAGGGATCCTCTATGGCTACACCTTC. It specifies CASSPTGILYGYTF. Looking up the rest from reference TRBV7-9 and TRBJ1-2 gives the full variable domain: DTGVSQNPRHKITKRGQNVTFRCDPISEHNRLYWYRQTLGQGPEFLTYFQNEAQLEKSRLLSDRFSAERPKGSFSTLEIQRTEQGDSAMYLCASSPTGILYGYTFGSGTRLTVV.